This T cell receptor (beta chain) was sequenced for a study of OX40 agonist ivuxolimab in advanced cancers. Background for the entire study: The costimulatory receptor OX40 (CD134) was targeted by ivuxolimab, a fully human IgG2 agonistic monoclonal antibody. Intravenous ivuxolimab was administered to patients every 2 weeks at six dose levels: 0.01, 0.1, 0.3, 1.5, 3 and 10 mg/kg. Among the roughly 50 dose-escalation patients, 19 had hepatocellular carcinoma, about 15 melanoma, 9 renal cell carcinoma and 9 head and neck cancer. A male proportion of almost 85% and a mean age of 60 years, ranging from about 23 to 90, were recorded for the dose-escalation cohort. Prior anti-PD-1, anti-PD-L1 or anti-CTLA-4 therapy was permitted, and about two fifths of dose-escalation patients had received checkpoint inhibitors. Partial responses occurred in three dose-escalation patients, of whom one had hepatocellular carcinoma and two had cutaneous melanoma. Peripheral TCRbeta sequencing aimed to test whether ivuxolimab altered TCR sequence diversity and caused clonal T-cell expansion. The paper covers the monotherapy dose-escalation part of the phase I ivuxolimab trial, which included N ≈ 57 patients.

The CDR3 runs 15 amino acids, cysteine and phenylalanine included. The DNA shown is the 45-base CDR3, in frame from base 1. The germline V gene specifies MGHRA as CDR1 and YSYEKL as CDR2. Relative to germline, V is 4 bases shorter and J is 5 bases shorter, with 14 bases between their ends. The paper as a whole reports these results and caveats: Which antigens the clonally expanded peripheral T cells were specific for was not determined. Low levels of normalized T-cell clonal expansion were also seen in some patients who did not respond. On average, CD8+ T cells showed more expanded clones than CD4+ T cells after ivuxolimab. Partial responders in the 0.1-3.0 mg/kg groups had among the lowest normalized peripheral clonal expansion, especially among CD8+ T cells. Clonal expansion of both CD4+ and CD8+ blood T cells was observed from baseline to week 6 at doses 0.1 to 3.0 mg/kg.

The trial excluded patients who had a history of autoimmune disease or were on systemic immunosuppression. Peripheral blood for TCR sequencing was collected from all dose cohorts at baseline, on cycle 4 day 1, and on cycle 7 day 1. Samples came from an open-label, multicenter, first-in-human phase I dose-escalation trial of ivuxolimab. Adults with locally advanced or metastatic melanoma, renal cell carcinoma, hepatocellular carcinoma or head and neck squamous cell carcinoma were enrolled in the trial. Before TCR sequencing, CD4+ T cells and CD8+ T cells were sorted from peripheral blood as separate populations. Genomic DNA was extracted from sorted cells for sequencing of the TCRbeta CDR3 region. The immunoSEQ Assay was used to sequence the TCRbeta CDR3 regions. Held by TCRdb, this immuneACCESS table contains in-frame sequences only and omits some clones. Under half of the omission traces to an unresolved V gene where checked; the cause of the rest is unknown. The sample has 60,000 to 85,000 clones on record, 65% to 90% of them singletons. The top ten clonotypes cover roughly 1.4% of the sample.

With regard to this clone: Its recognized antigen is unknown. No quality values exist for individual bases; no much larger clone is one base distant.

Recombination linked TRBV4-1 to TRBJ1-4; TRBD1 might be the D gene, on 6 matching bases. Sequenced here: CD4+ or CD8+ T cells sorted from blood, sampled in a trial of the OX40 agonist ivuxolimab. The sequence came from an adult with an advanced solid tumor such as melanoma, head and neck, liver or kidney cancer. CDR3 sequence: CASSRSVGTNEKLFF. The DNA is as follows: TGCGCCAGCAGCCGATCGGTCGGGACAAATGAAAAACTGTTTTTT.